Below, one T cell receptor beta chain is given with its context. Its antigen remains unidentified. Any gene name here is a mouse gene name. Coverage ceases 1 residue before the CDR3 finishes, and the germline J gene fills in the end. This sample was included in a study of tissue T cells after allogeneic stem cell transplantation. CDR3 length: 15 residues. Trimming pared 3 bases from V and 0 bases from J, leaving 13 bases between. Germline CDR1 and CDR2: NNHNN and SYGAGS (reference sequence). Libraries were prepared by immunoSEQ multiplex PCR; TCRdb keeps only in-frame clonotypes and omits some of them. The sample lists around 51,000 clones; around 72% were seen once. General observations from the study: Alloreactivity or antigen specificity of tissue TCRs was not determined; some clones might be host cells.

Sequenced: sorted cells pooled from one or two spleens. This TCR derives from a pool of C57BL/6 mice in good health. V usage is TRBV13-2 and J usage is TRBJ2-7; tentative D call: TRBD2 (7 bases). Incomplete CDR3 DNA: TGTGCCAGCGGTGGGTGGGGGGCCAGCTCCTATGAACAGTAC. Protein sequence: CASGGWGASSYEQY. In full, the CDR3 is CASGGWGASSYEQYF.